This is a list of T cell receptor beta chains from one sample in a study of cytomegalovirus exposure and HLA in healthy donors. Assay: immunoSEQ multiplex PCR; the TCRdb copy retains only in-frame clones and omits some. The repertoire holds tens of thousands of clones, with approximately 84% as singletons. The material sequenced was PBMCs. The receptors shown here come from a woman aged 18-29 years in good health and CMV-seropositive. Both conserved end residues are part of each CDR3. D genes are given only for firm matches. Clone sizes are given selectively: once, few, many, or a class where the clone is expanded.

abundance: .
v_gene: TRBV15
j_gene: TRBJ2-5
d_gene: .
len: 13
CDR3nt: TGTGCCACCAGCAGGGATGGGCTGGAGACCCAGTACTTC
CDR3aa: CATSRDGLETQYF

abundance: .
v_gene: TRBV14
j_gene: TRBJ1-4
d_gene: TRBD1
len: 15
CDR3nt: TGTGCCAGCAGCCCTAACAGGGGGATAAATGAAAAACTGTTTTTT
CDR3aa: CASSPNRGINEKLFF

abundance: .
v_gene: TRBV5-6
j_gene: TRBJ1-1
d_gene: TRBD1
len: 14
CDR3nt: TGTGCCAGCAGCTTACGCCTACAGGGGACTGAAGCTTTCTTT
CDR3aa: CASSLRLQGTEAFF

abundance: .
v_gene: TRBV5-6
j_gene: TRBJ2-1
d_gene: .
len: 12
CDR3nt: TGTGCCAGCAGCTTGCTGGGCGGGGAGCAGTTCTTC
CDR3aa: CASSLLGGEQFF

abundance: .
v_gene: TRBV28
j_gene: TRBJ2-3
d_gene: TRBD1
len: 15
CDR3nt: TGTGCCAGCAGTACGGGACAGGGGGAGACAGATACGCAGTATTTT
CDR3aa: CASSTGQGETDTQYF

abundance: .
v_gene: TRBV29-1
j_gene: TRBJ1-1
d_gene: TRBD1
len: 13
CDR3nt: TGCAGCTATTCGGCACAGGGGGCGAGGCAAGCTTTCTTT
CDR3aa: CSYSAQGARQAFF

abundance: .
v_gene: TRBV19
j_gene: TRBJ2-3
d_gene: TRBD2
len: 14
CDR3nt: TGTGCCAGTAGTAGTTCTAGCGGGACAGATACGCAGTATTTT
CDR3aa: CASSSSSGTDTQYF

abundance: .
v_gene: TRBV9
j_gene: TRBJ2-3
d_gene: TRBD2
len: 16
CDR3nt: TGTGCCAGCAGCGCAACTAGCGGGGGTTTCGCAGATACGCAGTATTTT
CDR3aa: CASSATSGGFADTQYF

abundance: .
v_gene: TRBV28
j_gene: TRBJ2-7
d_gene: .
len: 13
CDR3nt: TGTGCCAGCAGTTTCAGCAGGGGCTACGAGCAGTACTTC
CDR3aa: CASSFSRGYEQYF

abundance: once
v_gene: TRBV5-4
j_gene: TRBJ1-1
d_gene: .
len: 17
CDR3nt: TGTGCCAGCAGCTTGGAAGGAGTCGGGGTTAGGAACACTGAAGCTTTCTTT
CDR3aa: CASSLEGVGVRNTEAFF

abundance: .
v_gene: TRBV4-1
j_gene: TRBJ2-6
d_gene: TRBD2
len: 18
CDR3nt: TGCGCCAGCAGCCGGGGACTAGCGGGGAACTCTGGGGCCAACGTCCTGACTTTC
CDR3aa: CASSRGLAGNSGANVLTF

abundance: .
v_gene: TRBV2
j_gene: TRBJ2-5
d_gene: TRBD2
len: 18
CDR3nt: TGTGCCAGCAGTCCCCCGGGACTAGCGGGGGTAGACCAAGAGACCCAGTACTTC
CDR3aa: CASSPPGLAGVDQETQYF

abundance: .
v_gene: TRBV5-1
j_gene: TRBJ2-2
d_gene: TRBD2
len: 17
CDR3nt: TGCGCCAGCAGCTTGGTACGGCTAGCGGAGAACACCGGGGAGCTGTTTTTT
CDR3aa: CASSLVRLAENTGELFF

abundance: .
v_gene: TRBV19
j_gene: TRBJ2-1
d_gene: TRBD2
len: 17
CDR3nt: TGTGCCAGTAGTATAGGCGGGGGAGCCCCCTCCTACAATGAGCAGTTCTTC
CDR3aa: CASSIGGGAPSYNEQFF

abundance: .
v_gene: TRBV5-6
j_gene: TRBJ2-2
d_gene: .
len: 12
CDR3nt: TGTGCCAGCAGCCAAGAGTTCCGGGAGCTGTTTTTT
CDR3aa: CASSQEFRELFF

abundance: .
v_gene: TRBV27
j_gene: TRBJ1-4
d_gene: TRBD1
len: 15
CDR3nt: TGTGCCAGCAGTCGCAAGGGACAGGAAAATGAAAAACTGTTTTTT
CDR3aa: CASSRKGQENEKLFF

abundance: .
v_gene: TRBV2
j_gene: TRBJ1-6
d_gene: .
len: 13
CDR3nt: TGTGCCAGCAGTGGACAGTATAATTCACCCCTCCACTTT
CDR3aa: CASSGQYNSPLHF

abundance: .
v_gene: TRBV27
j_gene: TRBJ2-7
d_gene: .
len: 15
CDR3nt: TGTGCCAGCAGTTTCAGCAGGGGTGGGATTTACGAGCAGTACTTC
CDR3aa: CASSFSRGGIYEQYF

abundance: .
v_gene: TRBV6-5
j_gene: TRBJ1-6
d_gene: TRBD1
len: 14
CDR3nt: TGTGCCAGCAGTCGTTACAGGGGAGAATCACCCCTCCACTTT
CDR3aa: CASSRYRGESPLHF

abundance: .
v_gene: TRBV4-1
j_gene: TRBJ2-5
d_gene: TRBD2
len: 16
CDR3nt: TGCGCCAGCAGCCCTGGACTAGCGGGGGCTTTTGAGACCCAGTACTTC
CDR3aa: CASSPGLAGAFETQYF

abundance: .
v_gene: TRBV29-1
j_gene: TRBJ1-2
d_gene: .
len: 16
CDR3nt: TGCAGCGTTGAAGTACGAGGGAGGGAGCTTGGCTATGGCTACACCTTC
CDR3aa: CSVEVRGRELGYGYTF

abundance: .
v_gene: TRBV2
j_gene: TRBJ1-1
d_gene: TRBD1
len: 15
CDR3nt: TGTGCCAGCAGCGAAGGACAGGCCGGCGACGCTGAAGCTTTCTTT
CDR3aa: CASSEGQAGDAEAFF

abundance: .
v_gene: TRBV6-1
j_gene: TRBJ1-2
d_gene: TRBD1
len: 13
CDR3nt: TGTGCCACGGGGGGACAGGGAACATATGGCTACACCTTC
CDR3aa: CATGGQGTYGYTF

abundance: .
v_gene: TRBV7-9
j_gene: TRBJ2-2
d_gene: TRBD1
len: 17
CDR3nt: TGTGCCAGCAGCCCGGCGGGGACAGGCGTAAACACCGGGGAGCTGTTTTTT
CDR3aa: CASSPAGTGVNTGELFF

abundance: .
v_gene: TRBV4-2
j_gene: TRBJ1-1
d_gene: .
len: 16
CDR3nt: TGTGCCAGCAGCCAAGGGGGCGTCAGGGAGAACACTGAAGCTTTCTTT
CDR3aa: CASSQGGVRENTEAFF

abundance: .
v_gene: TRBV6-5
j_gene: TRBJ2-7
d_gene: .
len: 14
CDR3nt: TGTGCCAGCAGTTACGAGAGGGACACCCTCGAGCAGTACTTC
CDR3aa: CASSYERDTLEQYF

abundance: once
v_gene: TRBV10-2
j_gene: TRBJ1-5
d_gene: .
len: 12
CDR3nt: TGCGCCAGCAGTGAGTCCGGTCAGCCCCAGCATTTT
CDR3aa: CASSESGQPQHF

abundance: .
v_gene: TRBV7-9
j_gene: TRBJ2-5
d_gene: .
len: 14
CDR3nt: TGTGCCAGCAGCTTACTGGGGGCTGGGGAGACCCAGTACTTC
CDR3aa: CASSLLGAGETQYF

abundance: .
v_gene: TRBV27
j_gene: TRBJ2-2
d_gene: .
len: 18
CDR3nt: TGTGCCAGCAGTTGGGCAGGGGGAGGGACTAGATACACCGGGGAGCTGTTTTTT
CDR3aa: CASSWAGGGTRYTGELFF

abundance: .
v_gene: TRBV18
j_gene: TRBJ2-1
d_gene: .
len: 14
CDR3nt: TGTGCCAGCTCACAGCAAAGCTCCTACAATGAGCAGTTCTTC
CDR3aa: CASSQQSSYNEQFF

abundance: once
v_gene: TRBV9
j_gene: TRBJ2-3
d_gene: TRBD2
len: 19
CDR3nt: TGTGCCAGCAGCGCCAACCCAAGACGACTAGCGGTTAGCACAGATACGCAGTATTTT
CDR3aa: CASSANPRRLAVSTDTQYF

abundance: .
v_gene: TRBV29-1
j_gene: TRBJ1-3
d_gene: .
len: 13
CDR3nt: TGCAGCGTGGATACAGGGACTGGAAACACCATATATTTT
CDR3aa: CSVDTGTGNTIYF

abundance: .
v_gene: TRBV4-1
j_gene: TRBJ1-2
d_gene: TRBD1
len: 17
CDR3nt: TGCGCCAGCAGCCAACCCCGGGGACAGGGACCGGGCTATGGCTACACCTTC
CDR3aa: CASSQPRGQGPGYGYTF

abundance: few
v_gene: TRBV2
j_gene: TRBJ2-7
d_gene: .
len: 14
CDR3nt: TGTGCCACCCCGTTGGGGCCTGGGCTCTACGAGCAGTACTTC
CDR3aa: CATPLGPGLYEQYF

abundance: .
v_gene: TRBV28
j_gene: TRBJ1-2
d_gene: TRBD1
len: 14
CDR3nt: TGTGCCATCCTCAACGGACAGGGGGCGGGTGGCTACACCTTC
CDR3aa: CAILNGQGAGGYTF

abundance: .
v_gene: TRBV6-1
j_gene: TRBJ2-2
d_gene: TRBD2
len: 14
CDR3nt: TGTGCCAGCAGTGAGATAACTAGCGGGGGGGAGCTGTTTTTT
CDR3aa: CASSEITSGGELFF

abundance: .
v_gene: TRBV7-2
j_gene: TRBJ2-5
d_gene: .
len: 15
CDR3nt: TGTGCCAGCAGCTTAGTCCGGGTAATGCGAGAGACCCAGTACTTC
CDR3aa: CASSLVRVMRETQYF

abundance: once
v_gene: TRBV4-1
j_gene: TRBJ1-5
d_gene: .
len: 16
CDR3nt: TGCGCCAGCAGCCACCACGGGGTCGTTAGGGATCAGCCCCAGCATTTT
CDR3aa: CASSHHGVVRDQPQHF

abundance: once
v_gene: TRBV5-1
j_gene: TRBJ2-5
d_gene: .
len: 15
CDR3nt: TGCGCCAGCAGCTTGGTTGGGGCGGACCAAGAGACCCAGTACTTC
CDR3aa: CASSLVGADQETQYF

abundance: .
v_gene: TRBV4-2
j_gene: TRBJ2-7
d_gene: TRBD1
len: 14
CDR3nt: TGTGCCAGCAGCCCGGGACAGGGGACCTACGAGCAGTACTTC
CDR3aa: CASSPGQGTYEQYF

abundance: .
v_gene: TRBV6-6
j_gene: TRBJ1-1
d_gene: TRBD1
len: 15
CDR3nt: TGTGCCAGCAGTCATCCGGGACAGGGAGTCACTGAAGCTTTCTTT
CDR3aa: CASSHPGQGVTEAFF

abundance: .
v_gene: TRBV5-6
j_gene: TRBJ1-1
d_gene: .
len: 15
CDR3nt: TGTGCCAGCAGCTCCAACCCAGGGGTGGCCTCCGAAGCTTTCTTT
CDR3aa: CASSSNPGVASEAFF

abundance: .
v_gene: TRBV10-3
j_gene: TRBJ1-2
d_gene: .
len: 16
CDR3nt: TGTGCCATCAGTGAGTGGGCCGTCGATTTCCTATATGGCTACACCTTC
CDR3aa: CAISEWAVDFLYGYTF